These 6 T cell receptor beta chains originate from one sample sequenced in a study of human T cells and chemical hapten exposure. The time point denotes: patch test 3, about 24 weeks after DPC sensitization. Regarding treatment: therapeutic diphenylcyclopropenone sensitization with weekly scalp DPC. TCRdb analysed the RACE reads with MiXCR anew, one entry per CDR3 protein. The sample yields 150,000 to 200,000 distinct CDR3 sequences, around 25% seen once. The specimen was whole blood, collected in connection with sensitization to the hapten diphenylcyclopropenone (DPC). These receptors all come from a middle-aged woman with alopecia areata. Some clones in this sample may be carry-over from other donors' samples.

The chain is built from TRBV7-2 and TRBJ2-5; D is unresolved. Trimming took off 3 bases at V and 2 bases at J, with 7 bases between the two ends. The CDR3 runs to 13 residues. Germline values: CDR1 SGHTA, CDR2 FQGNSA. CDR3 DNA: TGTGCCAGCAGCTTGGTCGCTCAAGAGACCCAGTACTTC. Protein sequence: CASSLVAQETQYF.

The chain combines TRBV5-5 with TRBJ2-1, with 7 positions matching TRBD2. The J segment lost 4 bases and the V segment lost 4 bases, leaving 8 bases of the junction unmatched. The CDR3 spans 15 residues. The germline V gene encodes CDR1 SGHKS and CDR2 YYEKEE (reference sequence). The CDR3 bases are TGTGCCAGCAGCCTGGGGGGTAGCGGGTACAATGAGCAGTTCTTC. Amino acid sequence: CASSLGGSGYNEQFF.

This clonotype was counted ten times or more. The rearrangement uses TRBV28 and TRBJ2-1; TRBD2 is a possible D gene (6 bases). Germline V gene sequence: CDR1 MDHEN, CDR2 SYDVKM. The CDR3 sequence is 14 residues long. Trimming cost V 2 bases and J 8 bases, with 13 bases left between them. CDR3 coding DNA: TGTGCCAGCAGTTTAGGGGGGAGTTTCGATGAGCAGTTCTTC. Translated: CASSLGGSFDEQFF.

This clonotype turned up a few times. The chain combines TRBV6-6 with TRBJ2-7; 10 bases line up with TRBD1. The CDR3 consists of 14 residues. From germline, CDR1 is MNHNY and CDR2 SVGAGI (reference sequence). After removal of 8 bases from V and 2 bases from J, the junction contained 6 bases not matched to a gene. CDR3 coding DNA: TGTGCCAGCGGGGACAGGGGCCCTACCTACGAGCAGTACTTC. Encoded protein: CASGDRGPTYEQYF.

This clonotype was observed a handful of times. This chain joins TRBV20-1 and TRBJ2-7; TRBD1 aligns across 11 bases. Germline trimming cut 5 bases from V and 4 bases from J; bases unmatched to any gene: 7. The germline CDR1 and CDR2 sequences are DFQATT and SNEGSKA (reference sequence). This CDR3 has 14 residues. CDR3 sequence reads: CSADPGTGGYEQYF. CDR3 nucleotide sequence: TGCAGTGCTGATCCAGGGACAGGGGGTTACGAGCAGTACTTC.

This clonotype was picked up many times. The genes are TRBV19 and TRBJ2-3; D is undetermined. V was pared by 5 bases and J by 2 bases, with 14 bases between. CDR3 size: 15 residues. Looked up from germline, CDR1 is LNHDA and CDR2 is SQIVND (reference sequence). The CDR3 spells CASSQLGYSTDTQYF. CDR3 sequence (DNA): TGTGCCAGTAGTCAGCTGGGGTACTCCACAGATACGCAGTATTTT.